Below are 27 T cell receptor beta chains sequenced from a single sample in a study of T cell responses to AZD1222 COVID-19 vaccine. Assay used: immunoSEQ multiplex PCR; TCRdb lists only in-frame clones, some missing. This sample has some 170,000 clones; about 89% occur once, and the top ten carry 1.5% to 2%. Specimen: peripheral blood, collected on day 0 of AZD1222 vaccination. The receptors come from an adult in good health.

This chain's CDR3 is CASSPFGISTQETQYF. CDR3 nucleotides: TGTGCCAGCAGCCCGTTTGGCATATCCACCCAAGAGACCCAGTACTTC. The J gene is TRBJ2-5, the V gene TRBV6-2 or TRBV6-3; D remains ambiguous. Trimming removed 6 bases at V and 1 base at J, with 18 bases between. CDR1 is MNHEY, CDR2 SVGEGT, per germline. This CDR3 is 16 amino acids long.

The chain combines TRBV10-3 with TRBJ1-3; D gene uncertain. Looked up from germline, CDR1 is ENHRY and CDR2 is SYGVKD. Trimming took off 10 bases at V and 3 bases at J, with 16 bases between the two ends. There are 14 residues in the CDR3. CDR3 amino acids: CATTSADGGNTIYF. CDR3 nucleotides: TGTGCCACCACGTCGGCTGACGGTGGAAACACCATATATTTT.

This chain uses TRBV6-5 with TRBJ1-6; 7 nucleotides match TRBD1. V gave up 10 bases and J gave up 3 bases; unmatched junction bases: 6. This CDR3 comprises 14 residues. Looked up from germline, CDR1 is MNHEY and CDR2 is SVGAGI. The CDR3 loop is CATNRDSYNSPLHF. The CDR3 DNA is TGTGCCACGAACCGGGACAGCTATAATTCACCCCTCCACTTT.

This chain connects TRBV5-1 to TRBJ2-1; maybe TRBD1 (6 bases). This CDR3 spans 15 amino acids. Trimming removed 4 bases at V and 6 bases at J, with 17 bases between. CDR1 is SGHRS, CDR2 YFSETQ, per germline. The chain's CDR3 is CASSRTGSVGNEQFF. The CDR3 DNA reads as TGCGCCAGCAGCAGAACAGGGAGTGTGGGCAATGAGCAGTTCTTC.

V gene TRBV28 combines with J gene TRBJ1-4; D is undetermined. CDR1 and CDR2 (germline): MDHEN, SYDVKM. CDR3 length equals 13 residues. Trimming shortened V by 6 bases and J by 7 bases, and 12 bases separated the two germline ends. This chain's CDR3 is CASRPGGSEKLFF. The CDR3 nucleotides are TGTGCCAGCAGACCGGGAGGGAGTGAAAAACTGTTTTTT. The complete variable domain, with remaining parts taken from reference TRBV28 and TRBJ1-4, reads DVKVTQSSRYLVKRTGEKVFLECVQDMDHENMFWYRQDPGLGLRLIYFSYDVKMKEKGDIPEGYSVSREKKERFSLILESASTNQTSMYLCASRPGGSEKLFFGSGTQLSVL.

The chain employs TRBV5-3 and TRBJ1-2; 8 bases fit TRBD1. TRBV5-3 is annotated as an ORF whose role is uncertain. V dropped 6 bases and J dropped 4; count of bases not matched to a gene: 5. The CDR3 loop spans 13 amino acids. CDR3 sequence reads: CARILTGGYGYTF. DNA of the CDR3: TGTGCCAGAATTCTTACAGGGGGCTATGGCTACACCTTC.

The chain joins TRBV11-2 to TRBJ2-2; TRBD1 is a possible D gene (6 bases). Germline CDR1 SGHAT, CDR2 FQNNGV. The length of the CDR3 is 15 residues. Deletions cut 5 bases from V and 3 bases from J, with 13 bases between. CDR3 DNA: TGTGCCAGCAGCCTGGGACACCTTGACACCGGGGAGCTGTTTTTT. This encodes CASSLGHLDTGELFF.

The chain joins TRBV7-9 to TRBJ1-5, with a possible D match to TRBD1 (5 bases). Deletions cut 3 bases from V and 4 bases from J, with 10 bases between. CDR1 SEHNR and CDR2 FQNEAQ come from the germline V gene (reference sequence). This CDR3 is 14 amino acids long. The CDR3 protein is CASSLGQGNQPQHF. CDR3 DNA: TGTGCCAGCAGCTTGGGGCAGGGAAATCAGCCCCAGCATTTT.

CDR3 protein: CASSSSSGGLGYTF. The CDR3 DNA reads TGTGCCAGCAGCTCTTCCTCAGGGGGCCTGGGGTACACCTTC. The rearrangement links TRBV28 to TRBJ1-2; 8 nucleotides line up with TRBD1. The CDR3 spans 14 residues. Germline assignment: CDR1 MDHEN and CDR2 SYDVKM. V dropped 6 bases and J dropped 11; count of bases not matched to a gene: 14.

J is TRBJ1-1 and V is TRBV6-2 or TRBV6-3; D ambiguous. The V and J ends lost 0 bases and 0 bases respectively, with 8 bases between them. Per germline, CDR1 MNHEY and CDR2 SVGEGT. The CDR3 is made up of 15 amino acids. The CDR3 nucleotides read TGTGCCAGCAGTTACTCGGGCACCATGAACACTGAAGCTTTCTTT. It specifies CASSYSGTMNTEAFF.

The rearrangement joins TRBV7-3 to TRBJ2-7; D may be TRBD2 (5 bases). The CDR3 contains 14 residues. V lost 1 base and J 1 base, leaving 8 bases between the germline ends. Germline CDR1 reads SGHTA; CDR2 reads FQGTGA. The chain's CDR3 is CASSLMGGSYEQYF. For the CDR3, the DNA is TGTGCCAGCAGCTTAATGGGCGGGTCCTACGAGCAGTACTTC. The full variable domain, completed using reference TRBV7-3 and TRBJ2-7, is GAGVSQTPSNKVTEKGKYVELRCDPISGHTALYWYRQSLGQGPEFLIYFQGTGAADDSGLPNDRFFAVRPEGSVSTLKIQRTERGDSAVYLCASSLMGGSYEQYFGPGTRLTVT.

CDR3 sequence reads: CASSSLPSSIYEQYF. The CDR3, as DNA: TGTGCCAGCAGCTCACTCCCCAGTTCGATCTACGAGCAGTACTTC. This chain connects TRBV5-6 to TRBJ2-7; D is uncertain. The ends were cut back, 3 bases at V and 3 bases at J, with 16 bases in the middle. Germline CDR1 reads SGHDT; CDR2 reads YYEEEE. CDR3 length equals 15 residues.

A few counts support this clone. One end of the junction does not line up with germline, which may come from a read error. The rearrangement links TRBV7-7 to TRBJ2-7, with TRBD1 as a possible D gene (6 bases). The length of the CDR3 is 15 residues. Germline loops: CDR1 SSHAT, CDR2 FNYEAQ (reference sequence). CDR3 in DNA: TGTGCTAGCAGCCGCACCGACAGGAGAACCTACGAGCAGTACTTC. The encoded protein is CASSRTDRRTYEQYF.

This clone appeared once. The chain carries TRBV6-1 and TRBJ1-5; D is unclear. Germline CDR1 is MNHNS and CDR2 is SASEGT. This CDR3 is 15 amino acids long. V lost 1 base, J lost 2 bases, and 9 bases lay in between. The chain's CDR3 is CASSEGNTGNQPQHF. The CDR3 region has the DNA TGTGCCAGCAGTGAAGGGAATACCGGCAATCAGCCCCAGCATTTT.

The chain couples TRBV3-1 (or the pseudogene TRBV3-2) to TRBJ1-2, with 7 positions matching TRBD1. V dropped 4 bases and J dropped 4; count of bases not matched to a gene: 6. Germline V gene lookup returns CDR1 LGHDT and CDR2 YNNKEL (reference sequence). The CDR3 covers 14 residues. The DNA of the CDR3 is TGTGCCAGCAGCCGCGGACAGGCGGGCTATGGCTACACCTTC. This translates into CASSRGQAGYGYTF.

The chain has TRBV3-1 (or the pseudogene TRBV3-2) and TRBJ1-4; 7 bases fit TRBD1. The length of the CDR3 is 13 residues. The ends lost 7 bases at V and 7 bases at J; junction bases unmatched: 6. Germline CDR1 reads LGHDT; CDR2 reads YNNKEL (reference sequence). The DNA of the CDR3 is TGTGCCAGCATAACAGGGGCGGCTGAAAAACTGTTTTTT. Translating it yields CASITGAAEKLFF.

The genes are TRBV6-5 and TRBJ2-1; D might be TRBD2 (5 bases). The CDR3 length is 15 residues. V was trimmed by 7 bases and J by 4 bases, leaving 17 bases between them. Looked up from germline, CDR1 is MNHEY and CDR2 is SVGAGI. This chain's CDR3 is CASTTTGSGYNEQFF. The CDR3, as DNA: TGTGCCAGCACTACAACGGGATCAGGATACAATGAGCAGTTCTTC.

This chain joins TRBV10-3 and TRBJ2-1, with 9 bases identical to TRBD1. The V segment lost 0 bases and the J segment 7 bases; nucleotides outside the gene matches: 7. Germline V lookup: CDR1 ENHRY, CDR2 SYGVKD. The CDR3 length is 16 residues. The CDR3 sequence: CAISESNDRGRNEQFF. The CDR3 nucleotides are TGTGCCATCAGTGAGTCGAATGACAGGGGGAGGAATGAGCAGTTCTTC.

The rearrangement links TRBV5-4 to TRBJ2-6; either TRBD1 or TRBD2 may supply D (5 bases each). CDR1 and CDR2 from the germline V gene are SGHNT and YYREEE (reference sequence). This CDR3 has 15 residues. Trimming shortened V by 4 bases and J by 4 bases, and 12 bases separated the two germline ends. The CDR3 is CASSNWGSGANVLTF. The CDR3 DNA is TGTGCCAGCAGCAATTGGGGGTCCGGGGCCAACGTCCTGACTTTC.

The rearrangement links TRBV2 to TRBJ1-2; D unclear. V was clipped by 2 bases and J by 3 bases, with 10 bases between them. Germline CDR1 reads SNHLY; CDR2 reads FYNNEI. The CDR3 spans 14 residues. CDR3 nucleotides: TGTGCCAGCAGTGAACTGGACGGGGACTATGGCTACACCTTC. Translation gives CASSELDGDYGYTF.

V usage is TRBV5-6 and J usage is TRBJ1-6, with a weak D call TRBD1 (6 bases). This CDR3 spans 14 amino acids. Germline V gives CDR1 SGHDT, CDR2 YYEEEE. V dropped 1 base and J dropped 9 bases, with 11 bases sitting between them. The CDR3 sequence: CASSLQGSSSPLHF. The CDR3 DNA sequence: TGTGCCAGCAGCTTGCAGGGGAGTTCTTCACCCCTCCACTTT.

The genes are TRBV3-1 (or the pseudogene TRBV3-2) and TRBJ2-5; 9 bases line up with TRBD2. The length of the CDR3 is 20 residues. Germline V lookup: CDR1 LGHDT, CDR2 YNNKEL (reference sequence). Trimming cost V 0 bases and J 4 bases; bases outside gene matches: 18. CDR3 region: CASSQEGGGLAGLGRETQYF. The CDR3 DNA follows: TGTGCCAGCAGCCAAGAAGGTGGAGGGCTAGCGGGACTAGGTCGAGAGACCCAGTACTTC.

This sequence joins TRBV7-9 and TRBJ2-2; D remains unclear. CDR1 SEHNR and CDR2 FQNEAQ come from the germline V gene (reference sequence). The CDR3 has 11 residues. V was cut by 8 bases and J by 6 bases, with 7 bases left in between. The CDR3 loop reads CASRVAGELFF. CDR3 bases: TGTGCCAGCCGAGTAGCCGGGGAGCTGTTTTTT.

V is TRBV4-1 and J is TRBJ2-5; perhaps TRBD2 as D (6 bases). Germline V gives CDR1 MGHRA, CDR2 YSYEKL. Deletions cut 5 bases from V and 7 bases from J, with 8 bases between. The CDR3 sequence is 11 residues long. This chain's CDR3 is CASSGGLTQYF. For the CDR3, the DNA is TGCGCCAGCAGCGGGGGGTTGACCCAGTACTTC.

The chain recombines TRBV7-8 with TRBJ1-1; D not certain. V was pared by 4 bases and J by 4 bases, with 10 bases between. CDR3 length: 13 amino acids. CDR1 is SGHVS, CDR2 FQNEAQ, per germline. CDR3 in amino acids: CASSSAVGTEAFF. The CDR3 coding sequence is TGTGCCAGCAGCTCTGCGGTTGGCACTGAAGCTTTCTTT.

This chain links TRBV10-1 with TRBJ2-1; no clear D. This CDR3 comprises 16 residues. Germline V gene lookup returns CDR1 WNHNN and CDR2 SYGVQD (reference sequence). With 4 bases removed from V and 0 bases from J, the gap between germline ends came to 13 bases. The CDR3: CASSGAMRSSYNEQFF. CDR3 bases: TGCGCCAGCAGTGGAGCGATGCGATCCTCCTACAATGAGCAGTTCTTC.

CDR3 loop: CARSLENSFTDTQYF. The CDR3, as DNA: TGTGCCAGAAGCTTGGAAAATAGTTTCACAGATACGCAGTATTTT. V usage is TRBV5-3 and J usage is TRBJ2-3, with unresolved D. TRBV5-3 is given ORF status, its function remaining uncertain. V was cut by 0 bases and J by 2 bases, with 10 bases left in between. This CDR3 comprises 15 residues.